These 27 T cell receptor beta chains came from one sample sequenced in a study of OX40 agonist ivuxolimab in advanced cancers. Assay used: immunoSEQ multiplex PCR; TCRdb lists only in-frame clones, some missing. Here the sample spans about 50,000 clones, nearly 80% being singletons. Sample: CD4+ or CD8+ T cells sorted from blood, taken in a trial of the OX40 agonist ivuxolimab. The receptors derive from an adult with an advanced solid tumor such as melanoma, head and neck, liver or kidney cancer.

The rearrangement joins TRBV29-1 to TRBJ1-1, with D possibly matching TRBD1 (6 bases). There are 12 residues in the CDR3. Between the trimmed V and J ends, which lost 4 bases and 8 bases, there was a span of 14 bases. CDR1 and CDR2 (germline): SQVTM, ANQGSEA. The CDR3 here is CSVVRGGDEAFF. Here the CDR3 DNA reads TGCAGCGTTGTCAGGGGCGGGGACGAAGCTTTCTTT.

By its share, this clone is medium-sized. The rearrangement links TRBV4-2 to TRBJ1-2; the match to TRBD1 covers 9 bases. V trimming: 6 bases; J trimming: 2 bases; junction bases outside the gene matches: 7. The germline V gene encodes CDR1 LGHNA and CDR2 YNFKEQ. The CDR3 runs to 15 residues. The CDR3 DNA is TGTGCCAGCAGGGACGACAGGGGGGCCAACTATGGCTACACCTTC. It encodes CASRDDRGANYGYTF.

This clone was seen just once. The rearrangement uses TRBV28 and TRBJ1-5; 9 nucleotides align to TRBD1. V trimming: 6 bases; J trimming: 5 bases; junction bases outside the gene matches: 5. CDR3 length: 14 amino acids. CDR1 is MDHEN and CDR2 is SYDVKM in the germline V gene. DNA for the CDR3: TGTGCCAGCAGGCTTACAGGGGGCTATCAGCCCCAGCATTTT. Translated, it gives CASRLTGGYQPQHF.

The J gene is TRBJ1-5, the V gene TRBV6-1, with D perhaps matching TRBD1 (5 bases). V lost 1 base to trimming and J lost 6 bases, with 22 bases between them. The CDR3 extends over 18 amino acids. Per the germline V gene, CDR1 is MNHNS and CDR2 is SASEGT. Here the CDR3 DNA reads TGTGCCAGCAGTGAAGTGAGACCGGGGTCCTCTGGGGGTCAGCCCCAGCATTTT. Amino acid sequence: CASSEVRPGSSGGQPQHF.

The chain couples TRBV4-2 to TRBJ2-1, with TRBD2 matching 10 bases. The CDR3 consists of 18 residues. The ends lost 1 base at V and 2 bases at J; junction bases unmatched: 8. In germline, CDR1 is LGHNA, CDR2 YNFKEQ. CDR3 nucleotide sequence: TGTGCCAGCAGCCAAGGCCCTACTCTAGCGGGGGCCTACAATGAGCAGTTCTTC. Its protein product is CASSQGPTLAGAYNEQFF.

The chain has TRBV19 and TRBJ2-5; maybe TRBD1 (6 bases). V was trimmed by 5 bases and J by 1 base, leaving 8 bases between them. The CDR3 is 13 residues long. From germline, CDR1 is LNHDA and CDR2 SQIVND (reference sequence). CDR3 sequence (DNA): TGTGCCAGTAGTCCACAGGGCCAAGAGACCCAGTACTTC. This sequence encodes CASSPQGQETQYF.

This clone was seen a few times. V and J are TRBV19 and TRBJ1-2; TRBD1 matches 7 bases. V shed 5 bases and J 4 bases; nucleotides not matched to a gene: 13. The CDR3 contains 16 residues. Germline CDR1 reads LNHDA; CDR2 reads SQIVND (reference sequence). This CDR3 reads CASSPLRGSGVYGYTF. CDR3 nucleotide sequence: TGTGCCAGTAGTCCTCTCAGGGGGTCCGGGGTCTATGGCTACACCTTC. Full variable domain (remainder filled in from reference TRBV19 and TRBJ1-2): DGGITQSPKYLFRKEGQNVTLSCEQNLNHDAMYWYRQDPGQGLRLIYYSQIVNDFQKGDIAEGYSVSREKKESFPLTVTSAQKNPTAFYLCASSPLRGSGVYGYTFGSGTRLTVV.

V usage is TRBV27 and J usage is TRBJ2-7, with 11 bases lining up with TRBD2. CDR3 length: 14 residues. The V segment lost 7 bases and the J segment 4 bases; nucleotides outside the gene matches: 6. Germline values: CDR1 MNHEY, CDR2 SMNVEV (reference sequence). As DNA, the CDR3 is TGTGCCAGCACCCCACTAGCGGGAGTGTACGAGCAGTACTTC. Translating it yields CASTPLAGVYEQYF.

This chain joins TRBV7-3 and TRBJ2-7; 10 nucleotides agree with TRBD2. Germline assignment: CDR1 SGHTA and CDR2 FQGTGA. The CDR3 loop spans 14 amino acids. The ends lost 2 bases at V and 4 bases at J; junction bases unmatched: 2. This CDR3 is CASSLSSGGYEQYF. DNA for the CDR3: TGTGCCAGCAGCTTATCTAGCGGGGGTTACGAGCAGTACTTC.

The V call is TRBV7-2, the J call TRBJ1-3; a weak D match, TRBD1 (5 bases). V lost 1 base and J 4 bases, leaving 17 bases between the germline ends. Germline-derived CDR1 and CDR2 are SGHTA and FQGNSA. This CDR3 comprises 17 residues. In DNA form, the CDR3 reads TGTGCCAGCAGCTTAGTTGTCGTAGAGGGGTCCGGAAACACCATATATTTT. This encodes CASSLVVVEGSGNTIYF.

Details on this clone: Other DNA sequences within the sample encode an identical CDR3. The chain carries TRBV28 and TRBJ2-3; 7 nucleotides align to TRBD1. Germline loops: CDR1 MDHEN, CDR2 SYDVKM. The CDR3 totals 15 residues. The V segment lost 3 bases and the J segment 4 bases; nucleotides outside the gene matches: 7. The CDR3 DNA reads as TGTGCCAGCAGTTTCAACAGGGGTCCAGCAGATACGCAGTATTTT. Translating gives CASSFNRGPADTQYF.

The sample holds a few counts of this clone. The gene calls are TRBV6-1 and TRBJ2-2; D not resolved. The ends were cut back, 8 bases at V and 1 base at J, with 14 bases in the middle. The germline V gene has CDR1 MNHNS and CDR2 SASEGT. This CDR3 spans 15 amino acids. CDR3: CASSSKWGNTGELFF. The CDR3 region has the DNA TGTGCCAGCTCGTCTAAATGGGGGAACACCGGGGAGCTGTTTTTT.

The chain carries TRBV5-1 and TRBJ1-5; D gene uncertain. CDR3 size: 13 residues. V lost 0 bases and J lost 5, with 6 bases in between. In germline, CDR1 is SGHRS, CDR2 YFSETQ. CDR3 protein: CASSLGWDQPQHF. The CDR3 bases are TGCGCCAGCAGCTTGGGGTGGGATCAGCCCCAGCATTTT.

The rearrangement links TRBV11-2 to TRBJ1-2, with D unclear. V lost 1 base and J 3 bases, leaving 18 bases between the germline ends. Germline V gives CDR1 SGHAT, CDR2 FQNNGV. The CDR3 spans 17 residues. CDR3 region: CASSLALGERVDYGYTF. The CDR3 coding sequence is TGTGCCAGCAGCTTAGCCCTTGGGGAAAGGGTGGACTATGGCTACACCTTC.

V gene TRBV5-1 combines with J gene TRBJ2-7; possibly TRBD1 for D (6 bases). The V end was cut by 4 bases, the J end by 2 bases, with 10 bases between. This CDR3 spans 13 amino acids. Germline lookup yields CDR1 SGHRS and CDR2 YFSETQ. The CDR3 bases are TGCGCCAGCAGCGGCGGACAGACCTACGAGCAGTACTTC. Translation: CASSGGQTYEQYF. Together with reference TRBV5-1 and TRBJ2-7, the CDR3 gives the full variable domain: KAGVTQTPRYLIKTRGQQVTLSCSPISGHRSVSWYQQTPGQGLQFLFEYFSETQRNKGNFPGRFSGRQFSNSRSEMNVSTLELGDSALYLCASSGGQTYEQYFGPGTRLTVT.

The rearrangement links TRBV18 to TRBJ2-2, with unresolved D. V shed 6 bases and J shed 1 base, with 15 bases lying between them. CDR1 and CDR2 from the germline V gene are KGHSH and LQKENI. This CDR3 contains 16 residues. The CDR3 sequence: CASSPLNTGNTGELFF. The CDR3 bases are TGTGCCAGCTCCCCCCTTAATACGGGGAACACCGGGGAGCTGTTTTTT.

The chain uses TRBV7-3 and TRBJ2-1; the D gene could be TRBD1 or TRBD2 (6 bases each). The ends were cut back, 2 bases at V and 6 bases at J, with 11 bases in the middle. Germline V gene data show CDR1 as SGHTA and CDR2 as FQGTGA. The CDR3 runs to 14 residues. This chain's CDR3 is CASSLGRGGNEQFF. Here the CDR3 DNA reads TGTGCCAGCAGCTTAGGCAGGGGAGGCAATGAGCAGTTCTTC.

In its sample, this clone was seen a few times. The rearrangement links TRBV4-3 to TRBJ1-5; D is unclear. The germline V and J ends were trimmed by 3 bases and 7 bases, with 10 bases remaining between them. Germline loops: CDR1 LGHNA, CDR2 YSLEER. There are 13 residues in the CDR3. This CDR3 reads CASSQTLAQPQHF. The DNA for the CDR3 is TGCGCCAGCAGCCAGACCCTGGCCCAGCCCCAGCATTTT.

This CDR3 is CASSLQGGNQPQHF. In nucleotides, the CDR3 is TGTGCCAGCAGTCTACAGGGGGGCAATCAGCCCCAGCATTTT. The chain combines TRBV6-5 with TRBJ1-5, with 8 bases that match TRBD1. J gave up 2 bases and V 5 bases, and 2 bases lay outside the gene matches. Per the germline V gene, CDR1 is MNHEY and CDR2 is SVGAGI. This CDR3 has 14 amino acids.

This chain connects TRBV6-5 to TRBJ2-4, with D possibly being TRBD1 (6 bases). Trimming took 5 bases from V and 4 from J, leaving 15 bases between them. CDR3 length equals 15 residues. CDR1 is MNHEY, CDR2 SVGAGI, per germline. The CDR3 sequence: CASSRRDTRKNIQYF. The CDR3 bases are TGTGCCAGCAGTCGTCGGGACACCCGAAAAAACATTCAGTACTTC.

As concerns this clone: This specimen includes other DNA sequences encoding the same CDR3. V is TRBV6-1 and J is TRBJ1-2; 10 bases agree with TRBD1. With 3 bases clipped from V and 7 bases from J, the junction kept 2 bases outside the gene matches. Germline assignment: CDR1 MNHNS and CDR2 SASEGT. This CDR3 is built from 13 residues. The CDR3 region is CASSDRDRGGYTF. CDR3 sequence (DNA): TGTGCCAGCAGTGACCGGGACAGGGGTGGCTACACCTTC.

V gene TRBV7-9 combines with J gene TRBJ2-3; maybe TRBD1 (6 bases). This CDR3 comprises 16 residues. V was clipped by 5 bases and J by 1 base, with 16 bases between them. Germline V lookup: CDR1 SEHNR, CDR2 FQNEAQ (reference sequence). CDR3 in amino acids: CASSPRWQGRTDTQYF. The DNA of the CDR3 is TGTGCCAGCAGCCCCCGGTGGCAGGGGCGCACAGATACGCAGTATTTT.

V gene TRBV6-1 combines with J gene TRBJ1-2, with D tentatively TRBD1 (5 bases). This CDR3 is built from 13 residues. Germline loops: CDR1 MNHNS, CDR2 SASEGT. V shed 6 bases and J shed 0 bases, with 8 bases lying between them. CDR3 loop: CASRGTANYGYTF. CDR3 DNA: TGTGCCAGCAGGGGGACGGCTAACTATGGCTACACCTTC.

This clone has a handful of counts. In nucleotides, the CDR3 is TGTGCCAGCTCACCCAGGGGGGACTATGGCTACACCTTC. Its translation is CASSPRGDYGYTF. The J gene is TRBJ1-2, the V gene TRBV18; 7 bases are shared with TRBD1. The germline CDR1 and CDR2 sequences are KGHSH and LQKENI. V gave up 3 bases and J gave up 3 bases; unmatched junction bases: 1. This CDR3 spans 13 amino acids.

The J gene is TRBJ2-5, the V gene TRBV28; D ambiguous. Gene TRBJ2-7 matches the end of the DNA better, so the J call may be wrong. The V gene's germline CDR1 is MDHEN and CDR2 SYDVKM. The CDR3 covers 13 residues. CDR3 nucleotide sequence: TGTGCCAGCAACCCTCCCCGGGCTTACGAGCAGTACTTC. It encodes CASNPPRAYEQYF.

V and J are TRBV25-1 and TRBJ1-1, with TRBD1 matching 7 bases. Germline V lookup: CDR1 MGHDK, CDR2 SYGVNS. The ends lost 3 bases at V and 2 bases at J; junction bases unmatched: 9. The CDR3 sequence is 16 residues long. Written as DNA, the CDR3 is TGTGCCAGCAGTGACCATCTGAGAGGGGGCAACACTGAAGCTTTCTTT. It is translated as CASSDHLRGGNTEAFF. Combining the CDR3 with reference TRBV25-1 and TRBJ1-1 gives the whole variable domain EADIYQTPRYLVIGTGKKITLECSQTMGHDKMYWYQQDPGMELHLIHYSYGVNSTEKGDLSSESTVSRIRTEHFPLTLESARPSHTSQYLCASSDHLRGGNTEAFFGQGTRLTVV.

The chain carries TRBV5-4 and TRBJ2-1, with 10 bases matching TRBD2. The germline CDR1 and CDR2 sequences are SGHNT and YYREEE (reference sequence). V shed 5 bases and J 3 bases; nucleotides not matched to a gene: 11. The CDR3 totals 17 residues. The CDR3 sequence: CASRRLAGPEIYNEQFF. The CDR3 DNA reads TGTGCCAGCAGGCGACTAGCGGGCCCCGAAATCTACAATGAGCAGTTCTTC.